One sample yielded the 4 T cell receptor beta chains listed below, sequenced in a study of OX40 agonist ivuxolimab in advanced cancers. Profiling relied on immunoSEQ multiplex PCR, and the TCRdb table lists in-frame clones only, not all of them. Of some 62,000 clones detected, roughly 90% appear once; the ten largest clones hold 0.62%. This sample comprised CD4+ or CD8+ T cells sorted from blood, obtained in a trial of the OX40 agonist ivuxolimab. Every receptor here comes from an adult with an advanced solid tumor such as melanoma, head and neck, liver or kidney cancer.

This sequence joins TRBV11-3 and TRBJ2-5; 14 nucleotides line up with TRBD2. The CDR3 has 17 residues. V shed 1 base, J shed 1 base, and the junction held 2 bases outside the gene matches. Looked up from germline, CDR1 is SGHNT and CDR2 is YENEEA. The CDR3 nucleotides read TGTGCCAGCAGCTTAGGACTAGCGGGAGGGATCCAAGAGACCCAGTACTTC. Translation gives CASSLGLAGGIQETQYF.

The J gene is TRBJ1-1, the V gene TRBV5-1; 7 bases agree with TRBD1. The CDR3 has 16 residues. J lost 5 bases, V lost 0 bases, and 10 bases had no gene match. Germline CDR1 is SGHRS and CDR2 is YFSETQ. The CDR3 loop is CASSLANARGRTEAFF. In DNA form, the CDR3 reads TGCGCCAGCAGCTTGGCCAATGCAAGGGGGCGGACTGAAGCTTTCTTT.

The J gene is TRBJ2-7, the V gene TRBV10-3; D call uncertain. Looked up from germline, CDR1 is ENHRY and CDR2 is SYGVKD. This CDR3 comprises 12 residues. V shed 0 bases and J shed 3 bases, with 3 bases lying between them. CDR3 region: CAISESGYEQYF. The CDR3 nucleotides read TGTGCCATCAGTGAGTCGGGCTACGAGCAGTACTTC.

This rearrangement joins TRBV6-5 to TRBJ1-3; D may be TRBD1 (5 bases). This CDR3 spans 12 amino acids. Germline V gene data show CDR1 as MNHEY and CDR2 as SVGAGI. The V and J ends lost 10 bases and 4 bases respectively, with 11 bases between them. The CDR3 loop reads CATLGAGNTIYF. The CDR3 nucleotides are TGTGCCACCCTTGGGGCGGGAAACACCATATATTTT.